The 23 T cell receptor beta chains in this list originate from one sample, sequenced in a study of T-cell reconstitution after alpha-beta-depleted transplantation in children. The library targeted TCRbeta and was prepared with unique molecular identifiers. TCRdb processed the PCR reads anew with MiXCR; each CDR3 protein has one entry. Among fewer than 700,000 distinct CDR3 sequences listed, around 13% were seen once. Source: PBMCs, mostly from graft donor cells, taken 360 days after TCRalphabeta/CD19-depleted stem cell transplant. These receptors were taken from a male patient between 10 and 17 years old who had a stem cell transplant for acute myeloid leukemia, so the T cells may come from the graft donor.

This clonotype was counted only a few times. This sequence joins TRBV6-5 and TRBJ1-3; D ambiguous. This CDR3 is 14 amino acids long. Deletions cut 0 bases from V and 4 bases from J, with 7 bases between. CDR1 is MNHEY, CDR2 SVGAGI, per germline. CDR3 sequence: CASSYSPGGNTIYF. Written as DNA, the CDR3 is TGTGCCAGCAGTTACTCGCCGGGGGGAAACACCATATATTTT.

This clonotype was recorded a few times. V usage is TRBV28 and J usage is TRBJ2-7, with 9 bases aligning to TRBD2. The ends lost 6 bases at V and 9 bases at J; junction bases unmatched: 18. This CDR3 is 16 amino acids long. CDR1 is MDHEN, CDR2 SYDVKM, per germline. CDR3: CASSPRTSGQLIRQYF. The CDR3 coding sequence is TGTGCCAGCAGCCCTCGTACTAGCGGGCAGTTGATCAGGCAGTACTTC. Supplemented by reference TRBV28 and TRBJ2-7, the full variable domain reads DVKVTQSSRYLVKRTGEKVFLECVQDMDHENMFWYRQDPGLGLRLIYFSYDVKMKEKGDIPEGYSVSREKKERFSLILESASTNQTSMYLCASSPRTSGQLIRQYFGPGTRLTVT.

The rearrangement links TRBV7-3 to TRBJ2-1; TRBD2 agrees at 15 bases. The ends lost 7 bases at V and 7 bases at J; junction bases unmatched: 11. Germline assignment: CDR1 SGHTA and CDR2 FQGTGA. CDR3 length equals 17 residues. CDR3 nucleotides: TGTGCCAGCACCCATGGACTAGCGGGAGGGCGTCGAAATGAGCAGTTCTTC. Amino acid sequence: CASTHGLAGGRRNEQFF.

A few counts support this clonotype. This chain uses TRBV27 with TRBJ2-3, with D tentatively TRBD2 (5 bases). This CDR3 is built from 15 residues. Trimming removed 5 bases at V and 1 base at J, with 13 bases between. In germline, CDR1 is MNHEY, CDR2 SMNVEV (reference sequence). The CDR3 spells CASSPGQRGTDTQYF. CDR3 sequence (DNA): TGTGCCAGCAGTCCAGGTCAGAGGGGCACAGATACGCAGTATTTT.

This clonotype was seen many times. This chain joins TRBV28 and TRBJ2-7; 7 nucleotides align to TRBD1. V shed 6 bases and J 0 bases; nucleotides not matched to a gene: 8. The CDR3 runs 15 residues. CDR1 MDHEN and CDR2 SYDVKM come from the germline V gene. The CDR3 region has the DNA TGTGCCAGCAGACCGGGGACAGCTAACTCCTACGAGCAGTACTTC. It is translated as CASRPGTANSYEQYF.

This clonotype was counted a single time. Just one base apart from a much larger clone, this may be a read error. This chain connects TRBV20-1 to TRBJ2-7; TRBD2 aligns across 12 bases. The V segment lost 5 bases and the J segment 3 bases; nucleotides outside the gene matches: 2. Per the germline V gene, CDR1 is DFQATT and CDR2 is SNEGSKA (reference sequence). This CDR3 has 13 residues. CDR3 in amino acids: CSAGLAGLYEQYF. CDR3 nucleotides: TGCAGTGCTGGACTAGCGGGACTCTACGAGCAGTACTTC.

This clonotype came up a few times. This sequence joins TRBV9 and TRBJ1-5, with D unresolved. Trimming took 7 bases from V and 0 from J, leaving 2 bases between them. The CDR3 length is 11 residues. Germline V lookup: CDR1 SGDLS, CDR2 YYNGEE. The CDR3 sequence is CASGSNQPQHF. The CDR3 coding sequence is TGTGCCAGCGGTAGCAATCAGCCCCAGCATTTT.

This clonotype was detected only a few times. The genes are TRBV20-1 and TRBJ2-7; TRBD1 or TRBD2 may be the D gene (5 bases each). The V end lost 3 bases, the J end lost 3 bases, and 15 bases lay between the germline ends. The CDR3 is made up of 14 amino acids. The V gene's germline CDR1 is DFQATT and CDR2 SNEGSKA (reference sequence). The DNA of the CDR3 is TGCAGTGCTAGTCGGTTTGCGAGGGGCTACGAGCAGTACTTC. It specifies CSASRFARGYEQYF.

This clonotype was picked up many times. The chain has TRBV7-8 and TRBJ2-3; D remains unclear. The CDR3 extends over 14 amino acids. Germline V CDR1 and CDR2: SGHVS, FQNEAQ. Trimming left V 1 base short and J 1 base short, with 6 bases between. The CDR3: CASSLGLGTDTQYF. As DNA, the CDR3 is TGTGCCAGCAGCTTAGGGCTAGGCACAGATACGCAGTATTTT.

There are many counts of this clonotype. The chain uses TRBV14 and TRBJ1-4; the D is unclear. V was clipped by 0 bases and J by 6 bases, with 17 bases between them. The CDR3 is 17 residues long. In germline, CDR1 is SGHDN, CDR2 FVKESK. The CDR3 is CASSQDFGEAYDEKLFF. The CDR3 region has the DNA TGTGCCAGCAGCCAAGACTTTGGGGAAGCGTATGATGAAAAACTGTTTTTT.

V and J are TRBV5-1 and TRBJ1-1, with D uncertain. The CDR3 totals 16 residues. V was cut by 2 bases and J by 5 bases, with 19 bases left in between. Germline V gives CDR1 SGHRS, CDR2 YFSETQ. The CDR3 reads CASSLGDVWSGTEAFF. CDR3 nucleotide sequence: TGCGCCAGCAGCTTAGGAGATGTGTGGAGCGGGACTGAAGCTTTCTTT.

The chain has TRBV29-1 and TRBJ2-7; D may correspond to TRBD1 or TRBD2 (5 bases each). The germline V gene has CDR1 SQVTM and CDR2 ANQGSEA. Trimming stripped 1 base from V and 2 bases from J, with 15 bases between. This CDR3 comprises 15 residues. In DNA, the CDR3 is TGCAGCGTTGAAGGGGCGCTGAGGGGTCCCTACGAGCAGTACTTC. Residues: CSVEGALRGPYEQYF.

V and J are TRBV10-3 and TRBJ1-1; D possibly corresponds to TRBD1 (5 bases). V was pared by 11 bases and J by 3 bases, with 16 bases between. This CDR3 spans 13 amino acids. Germline V gene data show CDR1 as ENHRY and CDR2 as SYGVKD. CDR3 DNA: TGTGCCCACGGGATGGGGCAAGACACTGAAGCTTTCTTT. Amino acids: CAHGMGQDTEAFF.

The rearrangement links TRBV5-5 to TRBJ2-1; 12 bases are shared with TRBD1. The CDR3 runs 17 residues. V was pared by 0 bases and J by 12 bases, with 13 bases of the junction left unmatched. Germline V gene data show CDR1 as SGHKS and CDR2 as YYEKEE (reference sequence). The CDR3 spells CASSLVFSGQGALRQFF. The CDR3 DNA reads TGTGCCAGCAGCTTGGTATTTTCGGGACAGGGGGCGTTGAGGCAGTTCTTC.

This clonotype was seen at least ten times. The genes are TRBV21-1 and TRBJ2-5; the D call of TRBD1 is as the table states it, not checked on the DNA. TRBV21-1 is assigned pseudogene status. CDR3 size: 14 residues. The CDR3 reads CASSKIRPGETQYF. The CDR3 DNA follows: TGTGCCAGCAGCAAAATCCGGCCCGGGGAGACCCAGTACTTC.

The chain links TRBV6-5 to TRBJ1-2; D remains ambiguous. V lost 0 bases to trimming and J lost 3 bases, with 11 bases between them. This CDR3 region has 15 residues. Germline CDR1 is MNHEY and CDR2 is SVGAGI. CDR3 sequence (DNA): TGTGCCAGCAGTTACTCGGTCGGCGTTTACTATGGCTACACCTTC. It is translated as CASSYSVGVYYGYTF.

The rearrangement uses TRBV20-1 and TRBJ2-1, with 15 bases aligning to TRBD2. The length of the CDR3 is 16 residues. V was pared by 3 bases and J by 10 bases, with 10 bases of the junction left unmatched. The germline CDR1 and CDR2 sequences are DFQATT and SNEGSKA (reference sequence). This CDR3 is CSARRTSGGAFREQFF. As DNA, the CDR3 is TGCAGTGCTAGGCGGACTAGCGGGGGGGCCTTTCGCGAGCAGTTCTTC.

This clonotype was seen only a few times. The chain is built from TRBV29-1 and TRBJ2-1; D unresolved. The CDR3 is 14 residues long. Germline CDR1 reads SQVTM; CDR2 reads ANQGSEA. The germline V and J ends were trimmed by 4 bases and 0 bases, with 10 bases remaining between them. CDR3 in DNA: TGCAGCGTTGCCGGCCTGGTCTCCTACAATGAGCAGTTCTTC. It encodes CSVAGLVSYNEQFF.

This clonotype appeared a few times. One end of the junction is discordant with germline, which a read error may explain. The chain uses TRBV7-7 and TRBJ2-5; D tentatively fits TRBD1 or TRBD2 (5 bases each). This CDR3 contains 15 residues. Germline V gene data show CDR1 as SSHAT and CDR2 as FNYEAQ (reference sequence). CDR3 nucleotides: TGTGCTAGCAGCTTGGGGCTAGCAAGCCAAGAGACCCAGTACTTC. The encoded protein is CASSLGLASQETQYF.

CDR3 sequence: CASSLPGGPDTQYF. CDR3 sequence (DNA): TGTGCCAGCAGCTTACCGGGAGGTCCAGATACGCAGTATTTT. This chain joins TRBV7-3 and TRBJ2-3; 7 bases fit TRBD2. With V trimmed by 2 bases and J by 4 bases, 3 bases remained unmatched. CDR3 length: 14 residues. The germline CDR1 and CDR2 sequences are SGHTA and FQGTGA.

The gene calls are TRBV5-1 and TRBJ2-1; 10 bases match TRBD2. The CDR3 extends over 17 amino acids. The J segment lost 8 bases and the V segment lost 4 bases, leaving 15 bases of the junction unmatched. The germline V gene has CDR1 SGHRS and CDR2 YFSETQ. CDR3 sequence reads: CASSLDGPSGSWDEQFF. Written as DNA, the CDR3 is TGCGCCAGCAGCCTAGACGGTCCTAGCGGGAGTTGGGATGAGCAGTTCTTC.

V usage is TRBV4-3 and J usage is TRBJ2-3; 8 nucleotides align to TRBD1. The germline CDR1 and CDR2 sequences are LGHNA and YSLEER. The CDR3 covers 16 residues. With 4 bases clipped from V and 2 bases from J, the junction kept 8 bases outside the gene matches. The CDR3 nucleotides are TGCGCCAGCAGCCCATCGACAGGGGACCCCACAGATACGCAGTATTTT. It is translated as CASSPSTGDPTDTQYF.

This clonotype was found a few times. CDR3 sequence: CASSLGRGPLNTEAFF. The DNA for the CDR3 is TGCGCCAGCAGCTTGGGTAGGGGGCCTCTGAACACTGAAGCTTTCTTT. This sequence joins TRBV5-1 and TRBJ1-1; 7 bases are shared with TRBD1. The CDR3 loop spans 16 amino acids. Per the germline V gene, CDR1 is SGHRS and CDR2 is YFSETQ. V lost 0 bases to trimming and J lost 0 bases; unmatched junction nucleotides: 5.